The clone carrying this TCR beta chain was observed a few times. Its antigen is unknown. In germline, CDR1 is WNHNN, CDR2 SYGVQD (reference sequence). CDR3 length: 13 residues. Prepared libraries of TCR beta cDNA carried unique molecular identifiers. TCRdb processed the PCR reads anew with MiXCR; each CDR3 protein has one entry. Of around 440,000 distinct CDR3 sequences in the sample, nearly 45% are singletons; the top ten hold over 10%. The data belong to a study of post-analysis software for immune sequencing data. General observations from the study: Elevated frequency relative to controls characterized four or five TRBV segments in patients, TRBV5-6, TRBV5-1 and TRBV20-1 among them.

The gene calls are TRBV10-1 and TRBJ2-4; 9 bases are a match to TRBD1. TRBJ2-7 explains the end of the DNA better; the J call may be wrong. This receptor was taken from a girl between 10 and 17 years old with multiple sclerosis. The sequenced sample consisted of blood. CDR3: CASNPGQGYEQYF. In nucleotides, the CDR3 is TGCGCCAGCAATCCGGGACAGGGCTACGAGCAGTACTTC.